The 30 T cell receptor beta chains below come from one sample, sequenced in a study of blood T cell repertoires in COVID-19. Profiling relied on immunoSEQ multiplex PCR, and the TCRdb table lists in-frame clones only, not all of them. The sample holds roughly 250,000 clones, approximately 90% seen once. Material for sequencing was PBMCs or T cells enriched from blood (not recorded which). Source of these receptors: a young woman who had recovered from COVID-19.

V and J are TRBV15 and TRBJ2-1; TRBD2 might be the D (6 bases). Germline values: CDR1 LNHNV, CDR2 YYDKDF (reference sequence). The V and J ends lost 0 bases and 8 bases respectively, with 17 bases between them. This CDR3 contains 16 residues. This CDR3 reads CATSRDRGSGSDEQFF. The CDR3 nucleotides read TGTGCCACCAGCAGAGATCGGGGGTCGGGTTCCGATGAGCAGTTCTTC.

The J gene is TRBJ2-1, the V gene TRBV4-1; 12 positions agree with TRBD2. After removal of 2 bases from V and 0 bases from J, the junction contained 8 bases not matched to a gene. This CDR3 is 19 amino acids long. Looked up from germline, CDR1 is MGHRA and CDR2 is YSYEKL. The CDR3 DNA reads TGCGCCAGCAGCCAAACCGGGACTAGCGGGTCGAGCTCCTACAATGAGCAGTTCTTC. Translating gives CASSQTGTSGSSSYNEQFF.

The chain has TRBV4-1 and TRBJ2-7, with TRBD1 matching over 8 bases. The V segment lost 2 bases and the J segment 4 bases; nucleotides outside the gene matches: 10. This CDR3 is built from 16 residues. CDR1 and CDR2 from the germline V gene are MGHRA and YSYEKL. The CDR3, as DNA: TGCGCCAGCAGCCAATATCCCCAGGGGGCATCGTACGAGCAGTACTTC. It specifies CASSQYPQGASYEQYF.

The J gene is TRBJ2-2, the V gene TRBV3-1 (or the pseudogene TRBV3-2); D is unclear. This CDR3 spans 12 amino acids. Germline V lookup: CDR1 LGHDT, CDR2 YNNKEL (reference sequence). Trimming took 2 bases from V and 5 from J, leaving 3 bases between them. The DNA for the CDR3 is TGTGCCAGCAGCCAACTGACCGGGGAGCTGTTTTTT. It specifies CASSQLTGELFF.

In its sample, this clone was seen a few times. This CDR3 reads CASRPQGNGYTF. For the CDR3, the DNA is TGCGCCAGCAGACCACAGGGTAATGGCTACACCTTC. The chain recombines TRBV10-1 with TRBJ1-2, with a possible D match to TRBD1 (6 bases). Germline V gives CDR1 WNHNN, CDR2 SYGVQD (reference sequence). Deletions cut 6 bases from V and 6 bases from J, with 11 bases between. This CDR3 has 12 amino acids.

The chain recombines TRBV3-1 (or the pseudogene TRBV3-2) with TRBJ1-4; perhaps TRBD1 as D (5 bases). From germline, CDR1 is LGHDT and CDR2 YNNKEL (reference sequence). V was cut by 4 bases and J by 7 bases, with 13 bases left in between. The length of the CDR3 is 14 residues. The CDR3 is CASSLGGGAEKLFF. The DNA for the CDR3 is TGTGCCAGCAGCCTTGGGGGAGGGGCTGAAAAACTGTTTTTT.

CDR3 in amino acids: CASRDIYSNQPQHF. CDR3 nucleotides: TGTGCCAGCAGGGACATATATAGCAATCAGCCCCAGCATTTT. The chain links TRBV27 to TRBJ1-5, with D possibly being TRBD1 (5 bases). Trimming stripped 6 bases from V and 0 bases from J, with 9 bases between. The germline CDR1 and CDR2 sequences are MNHEY and SMNVEV (reference sequence). This CDR3 contains 14 residues.

The chain's CDR3 is CASRARGALNTEAFF. In nucleotides, the CDR3 is TGTGCCAGCCGGGCGCGGGGGGCCCTAAACACTGAAGCTTTCTTT. This rearrangement joins TRBV2 to TRBJ1-1, with D possibly being TRBD1 (6 bases). V shed 8 bases and J shed 2 bases, with 18 bases lying between them. Germline assignment: CDR1 SNHLY and CDR2 FYNNEI. The CDR3 consists of 15 residues.

The J gene is TRBJ2-7, the V gene TRBV7-2; 7 nucleotides match TRBD1. J gave up 1 base and V 4 bases, and 1 base lay outside the gene matches. CDR3 length: 13 amino acids. CDR1 and CDR2 (germline): SGHTA, FQGNSA. CDR3 protein: CASSSDRSYEQYF. The CDR3 DNA reads TGTGCCAGCAGCTCGGACAGGTCCTACGAGCAGTACTTC.

The chain recombines TRBV5-1 with TRBJ2-3; 10 bases match TRBD1. The germline V gene has CDR1 SGHRS and CDR2 YFSETQ. V gave up 3 bases and J gave up 6 bases; unmatched junction bases: 7. The CDR3 length is 15 residues. The CDR3 bases are TGCGCCAGCAGCTGGGTCGGGACAGGGGAGGATACGCAGTATTTT. This translates into CASSWVGTGEDTQYF.

The DNA of the CDR3 is TGTGCCAGCAGCCAAGAGTCGCGGGGGATCACTGAAGCTTTCTTT. This gives the protein CASSQESRGITEAFF. The J gene is TRBJ1-1, the V gene TRBV4-2; weak D call: TRBD1 (5 bases). CDR3 length: 15 amino acids. The V gene lost 0 bases and the J gene lost 4 bases, with 12 bases spanning the gap. CDR1 LGHNA and CDR2 YNFKEQ come from the germline V gene.

This rearrangement joins TRBV21-1 to TRBJ2-7; the table's D gene call, TRBD2, was not cross checked with the DNA. TRBV21-1 is a pseudogene. This CDR3 has 18 amino acids. The CDR3 sequence is CASNYLHLTPRYPYEQYF. CDR3 nucleotides: TGTGCCAGCAACTATTTACATTTAACCCCCCGGTACCCCTACGAGCAGTACTTC.

The count of this clone is one. The V and J genes are TRBV19 and TRBJ2-7; 8 bases are shared with TRBD1. The germline gives CDR1 LNHDA, CDR2 SQIVND (reference sequence). V was clipped by 2 bases and J by 6 bases; unmatched bases: 6. CDR3 size: 14 residues. The CDR3, as DNA: TGTGCCAGTAGTATACGATCGACAGGGGTCGAGCAGTACTTC. It encodes CASSIRSTGVEQYF.

The chain is built from TRBV5-1 and TRBJ2-1, with 7 bases matching TRBD1. Unmatched junction bases numbered 14, after V lost 0 bases and J lost 5 bases. Germline V gene lookup returns CDR1 SGHRS and CDR2 YFSETQ. CDR3 length: 18 residues. The CDR3 spells CASSLAEQGSLPHNEQFF. In DNA, the CDR3 is TGCGCCAGCAGCTTGGCCGAACAGGGGTCGCTCCCCCACAATGAGCAGTTCTTC.

The chain links TRBV7-6 to TRBJ1-5; D uncertain. Germline loops: CDR1 SGHVS, CDR2 FNYEAQ. The CDR3 is made up of 13 amino acids. Trimming shortened V by 3 bases and J by 3 bases, and 6 bases separated the two germline ends. CDR3 nucleotides: TGTGCCAGCAGCTTGGGCAACAATCAGCCCCAGCATTTT. It encodes CASSLGNNQPQHF.

The chain uses TRBV5-1 and TRBJ1-6; D remains ambiguous. Per germline, CDR1 SGHRS and CDR2 YFSETQ. The CDR3 totals 17 residues. The V end was cut by 3 bases, the J end by 5 bases, with 18 bases between. The CDR3 DNA sequence: TGCGCCAGCAGCTCCCTGGGCGGGTTAACGGATAATTCACCCCTCCACTTT. As protein: CASSSLGGLTDNSPLHF.

The chain uses TRBV10-3 and TRBJ1-2, with D perhaps TRBD1 (5 bases). V was pared by 11 bases and J by 3 bases, with 16 bases between. The CDR3 is made up of 13 amino acids. Germline V lookup: CDR1 ENHRY, CDR2 SYGVKD. Here the CDR3 reads CAGARTGDYGYTF. The CDR3 DNA sequence: TGTGCCGGAGCGAGGACGGGGGACTATGGCTACACCTTC.

This clone was counted only a few times. This chain joins TRBV3-1 (or the pseudogene TRBV3-2) and TRBJ1-1; a weak D match, TRBD1 (6 bases). V gave up 0 bases and J gave up 5 bases, with 10 bases separating them. Germline V gene data show CDR1 as LGHDT and CDR2 as YNNKEL (reference sequence). This CDR3 region has 14 residues. The CDR3, as DNA: TGTGCCAGCAGCCAAGAGGGGGCACAAACTGAAGCTTTCTTT. Its protein is CASSQEGAQTEAFF.

The gene calls are TRBV2 and TRBJ1-1, with TRBD1 identical over 9 bases. There are 12 residues in the CDR3. Germline values: CDR1 SNHLY, CDR2 FYNNEI. V lost 7 bases to trimming and J lost 5 bases; unmatched junction nucleotides: 2. The CDR3 DNA reads as TGTGCCAGCATACAGGGGGCGACTGAAGCTTTCTTT. It specifies CASIQGATEAFF.

This clone was seen only once. The rearrangement links TRBV6-5 to TRBJ1-6; D gene unclear. The CDR3 has 15 amino acids. Germline CDR1 reads MNHEY; CDR2 reads SVGAGI. With 2 bases removed from V and 7 bases from J, the gap between germline ends came to 12 bases. CDR3 residues: CASSYRRPPNSPLHF. As DNA, the CDR3 is TGTGCCAGCAGTTACAGGAGACCCCCGAATTCACCCCTCCACTTT.

The chain is built from TRBV27 and TRBJ1-6, with D uncertain. Germline CDR1 and CDR2: MNHEY and SMNVEV (reference sequence). CDR3 length equals 12 residues. Between the trimmed V and J ends, which lost 10 bases and 9 bases, there was a span of 13 bases. The CDR3 nucleotides read TGTGCCACCCAGATGGGAGGTTCACCCCTCCACTTT. Its translation: CATQMGGSPLHF.

The chain is built from TRBV19 and TRBJ2-2, with TRBD1 matching 8 bases. Germline CDR1 is LNHDA and CDR2 is SQIVND (reference sequence). The CDR3 contains 15 residues. V shed 3 bases and J 4 bases; nucleotides not matched to a gene: 4. CDR3 sequence: CASSISDRGTGELFF. As DNA, the CDR3 is TGTGCCAGTAGTATTTCAGACAGGGGCACCGGGGAGCTGTTTTTT.

This chain uses TRBV28 with TRBJ1-2, with 10 bases matching TRBD1. CDR1 MDHEN and CDR2 SYDVKM come from the germline V gene. CDR3 size: 14 residues. V shed 5 bases, J shed 8 bases, and the junction held 8 bases outside the gene matches. CDR3 sequence (DNA): TGTGCCAGCAGTCCCGGGACAGGGGAGGAGGGCTACACCTTC. Translating it yields CASSPGTGEEGYTF.

The V gene is TRBV11-3, the J gene TRBJ1-2; weak D call: TRBD1 (5 bases). Trimming pared 1 base from V and 8 bases from J, leaving 11 bases between. This CDR3 has 13 residues. Germline V gene data show CDR1 as SGHNT and CDR2 as YENEEA. CDR3 in DNA: TGTGCCAGCAGCTTAGTAGGGGCTGACGGCTACACCTTC. Amino acids: CASSLVGADGYTF.

The chain uses TRBV10-2 and TRBJ2-3; 7 bases are shared with TRBD2. Germline values: CDR1 WSHSY, CDR2 SAAADI. The CDR3 consists of 15 residues. V lost 10 bases and J lost 1; bases outside the gene matches: 11. This chain's CDR3 is CATQVTAGGTDTQYF. In DNA form, the CDR3 reads TGCGCCACCCAGGTAACGGCGGGAGGCACAGATACGCAGTATTTT.

In the case of this clone: This sample also contains other DNA sequences that code for the same CDR3. CDR3 region: CAIRSGSGNTIYF. Here the CDR3 DNA reads TGTGCCATCAGGTCGGGCTCTGGAAACACCATATATTTT. The J gene is TRBJ1-3, the V gene TRBV10-3, with D unresolved. Deletions cut 6 bases from V and 0 bases from J, with 6 bases between. Germline-derived CDR1 and CDR2 are ENHRY and SYGVKD. The length of the CDR3 is 13 residues.

This chain uses TRBV5-4 with TRBJ2-5, with 10 bases identical to TRBD1. CDR3 length: 17 amino acids. V trimming: 2 bases; J trimming: 5 bases; junction bases outside the gene matches: 12. Germline V gene lookup returns CDR1 SGHNT and CDR2 YYREEE (reference sequence). The CDR3 nucleotides read TGTGCCAGCAGCTTTTATCATTTGGGACAGGGGTCGGAGACCCAGTACTTC. As protein: CASSFYHLGQGSETQYF.

The J gene is TRBJ1-2, the V gene TRBV5-1; 8 positions match TRBD1. The germline V gene encodes CDR1 SGHRS and CDR2 YFSETQ. The ends lost 2 bases at V and 4 bases at J; junction bases unmatched: 7. CDR3 length: 15 amino acids. CDR3 sequence: CASSLTGTGPYGYTF. The CDR3 DNA is TGCGCCAGCAGCTTAACCGGGACAGGACCCTATGGCTACACCTTC.

This sequence joins TRBV19 and TRBJ1-6; no reliable D call. V lost 2 bases and J lost 5, with 7 bases in between. Germline lookup yields CDR1 LNHDA and CDR2 SQIVND (reference sequence). This CDR3 comprises 14 residues. The CDR3 spells CASSISVDNSPLHF. CDR3 coding DNA: TGTGCCAGTAGTATATCAGTCGATAATTCACCCCTCCACTTT.

The CDR3 sequence: CASSRLAGAETQYF. The CDR3 DNA is TGTGCCAGCAGTAGGCTAGCGGGGGCGGAGACCCAGTACTTC. The V gene is TRBV27, the J gene TRBJ2-5; the match to TRBD2 covers 10 bases. CDR1 is MNHEY and CDR2 is SMNVEV in the germline V gene (reference sequence). CDR3 length: 14 amino acids. Trimming took 5 bases from V and 5 from J; bases not matched to a gene: 5.